This TCR beta chain was sequenced during a study of blood T cell repertoires in COVID-19. As for the study in general: Samples came from the United States, Italy and Spain, spanning acute and convalescent COVID-19. T cells, B-cell-depleted T cells, or PBMCs provided the cDNA or gDNA that served as material.

Method: immunoSEQ multiplex PCR; TCRdb's copy keeps in-frame clones and lacks some. The data show about 250,000 clones, 86% seen once. Patients of the Seattle cohort, enrolled during active infection, were followed longitudinally. The CDR3 spans 14 residues. CDR1 and CDR2 from the germline V gene are MNHEY and SMNVEV (reference sequence). V shed 10 bases and J shed 3 bases, with 13 bases lying between them. Specimen: peripheral blood. The TCR originated in a woman older than 75 with COVID-19, enrolled during active disease. This chain joins TRBV27 and TRBJ1-6, with D hard to call. In DNA form, the CDR3 reads TGTGCCACGTCAGCGGTGATCTATAATTCACCCCTCCACTTT. It yields the protein CATSAVIYNSPLHF.